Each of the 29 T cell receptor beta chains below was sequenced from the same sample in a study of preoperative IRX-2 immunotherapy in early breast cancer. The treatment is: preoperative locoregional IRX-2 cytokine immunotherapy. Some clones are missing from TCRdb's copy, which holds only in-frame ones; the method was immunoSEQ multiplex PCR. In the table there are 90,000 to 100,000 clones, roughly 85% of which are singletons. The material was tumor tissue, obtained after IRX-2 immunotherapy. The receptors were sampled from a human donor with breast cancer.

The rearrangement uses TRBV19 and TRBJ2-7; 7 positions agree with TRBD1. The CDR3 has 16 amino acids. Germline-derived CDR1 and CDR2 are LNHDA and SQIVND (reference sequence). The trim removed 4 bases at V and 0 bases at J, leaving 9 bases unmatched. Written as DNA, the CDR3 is TGTGCCAGTAGTAAGACACAGGGGACATACTCCTACGAGCAGTACTTC. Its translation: CASSKTQGTYSYEQYF.

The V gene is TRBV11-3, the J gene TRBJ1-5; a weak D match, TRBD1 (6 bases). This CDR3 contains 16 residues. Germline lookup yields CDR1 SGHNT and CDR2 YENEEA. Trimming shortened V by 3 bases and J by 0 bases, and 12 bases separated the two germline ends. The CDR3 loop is CASSLLSGDSNQPQHF. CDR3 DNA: TGTGCCAGCAGCTTGCTCTCAGGGGATAGCAATCAGCCCCAGCATTTT.

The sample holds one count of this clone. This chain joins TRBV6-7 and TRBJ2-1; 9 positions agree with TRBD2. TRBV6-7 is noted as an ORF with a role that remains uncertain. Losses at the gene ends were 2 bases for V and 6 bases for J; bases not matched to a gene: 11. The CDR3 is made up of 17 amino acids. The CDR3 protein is CASSYPRRGRAGNEQFF. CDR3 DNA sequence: TGTGCCAGCAGTTACCCCAGACGCGGGAGGGCGGGCAATGAGCAGTTCTTC.

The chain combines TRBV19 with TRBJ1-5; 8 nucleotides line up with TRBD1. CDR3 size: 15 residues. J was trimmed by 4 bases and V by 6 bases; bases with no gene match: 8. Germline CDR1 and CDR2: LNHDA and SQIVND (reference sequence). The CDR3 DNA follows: TGTGCCAGTAGAGCCCTCAGGGGGCTAAATCAGCCCCAGCATTTT. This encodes CASRALRGLNQPQHF.

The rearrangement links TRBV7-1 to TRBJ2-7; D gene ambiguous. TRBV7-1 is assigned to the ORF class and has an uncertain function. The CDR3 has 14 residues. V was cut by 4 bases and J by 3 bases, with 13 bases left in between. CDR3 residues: CASSLISADYEQYF. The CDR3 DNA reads TGTGCCAGCAGCTTAATCTCGGCAGACTACGAGCAGTACTTC.

The CDR3 loop is CASSFGGNWNNSPLHF. The CDR3 nucleotides are TGCGCCAGCAGCTTTGGGGGCAACTGGAATAATTCACCCCTCCACTTT. V and J are TRBV5-1 and TRBJ1-6; TRBD1 might be the D (6 bases). Trimming removed 2 bases from V and 5 bases from J, with 14 bases in between. The CDR3 covers 16 residues. The germline V gene has CDR1 SGHRS and CDR2 YFSETQ.

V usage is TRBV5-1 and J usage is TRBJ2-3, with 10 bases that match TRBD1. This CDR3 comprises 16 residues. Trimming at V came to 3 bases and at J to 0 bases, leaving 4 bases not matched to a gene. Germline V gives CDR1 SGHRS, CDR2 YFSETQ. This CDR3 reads CASSSRQGASTDTQYF. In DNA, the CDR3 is TGCGCCAGCAGCTCGCGACAGGGGGCTAGCACAGATACGCAGTATTTT.

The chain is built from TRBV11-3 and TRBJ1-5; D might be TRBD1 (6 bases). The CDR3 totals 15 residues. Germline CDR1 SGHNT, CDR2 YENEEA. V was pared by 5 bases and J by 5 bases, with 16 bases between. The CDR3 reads CASSQVRGRDQPQHF. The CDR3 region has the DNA TGTGCCAGCAGCCAAGTCAGGGGTCGGGATCAGCCCCAGCATTTT.

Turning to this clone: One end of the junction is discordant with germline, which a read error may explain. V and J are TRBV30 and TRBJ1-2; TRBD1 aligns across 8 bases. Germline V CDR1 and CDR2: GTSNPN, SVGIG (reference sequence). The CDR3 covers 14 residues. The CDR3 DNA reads TGTGCCTGGAGTGCAATGGACAGGGTCGCGGGCTACACCTTT. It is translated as CAWSAMDRVAGYTF.

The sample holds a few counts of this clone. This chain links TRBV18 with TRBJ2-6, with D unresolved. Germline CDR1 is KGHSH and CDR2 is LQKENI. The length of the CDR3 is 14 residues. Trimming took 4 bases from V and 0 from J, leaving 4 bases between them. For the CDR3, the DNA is TGTGCCAGCTCACTCGGCTCTGGGGCCAACGTCCTGACTTTC. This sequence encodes CASSLGSGANVLTF.

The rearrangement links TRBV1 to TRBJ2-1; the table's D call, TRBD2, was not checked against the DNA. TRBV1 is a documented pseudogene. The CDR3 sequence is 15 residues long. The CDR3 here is CTSSQAGGFNNEQFF. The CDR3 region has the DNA TGCACCAGCAGCCAAGCGGGGGGGTTTAACAATGAGCAGTTCTTC.

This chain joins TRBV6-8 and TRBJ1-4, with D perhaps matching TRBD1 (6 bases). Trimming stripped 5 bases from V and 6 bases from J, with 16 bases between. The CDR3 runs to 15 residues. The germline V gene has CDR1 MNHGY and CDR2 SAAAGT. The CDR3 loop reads CASSRGGVGDEKLFF. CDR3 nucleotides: TGTGCCAGCAGTCGAGGGGGAGTTGGTGATGAAAAACTGTTTTTT.

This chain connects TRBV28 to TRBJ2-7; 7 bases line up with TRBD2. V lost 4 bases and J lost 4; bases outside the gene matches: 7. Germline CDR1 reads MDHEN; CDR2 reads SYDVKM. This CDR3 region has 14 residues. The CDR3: CASSWSSGAYEQYF. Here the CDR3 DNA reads TGTGCCAGCAGTTGGTCAAGCGGGGCATACGAGCAGTACTTC.

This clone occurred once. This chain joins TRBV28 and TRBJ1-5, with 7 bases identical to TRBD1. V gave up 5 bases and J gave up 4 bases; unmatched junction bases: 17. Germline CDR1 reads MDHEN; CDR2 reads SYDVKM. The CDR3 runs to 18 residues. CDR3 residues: CASSPLTGANPLNQPQHF. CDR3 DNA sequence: TGTGCCAGCAGTCCCCTTACAGGGGCCAACCCTCTGAATCAGCCCCAGCATTTT.

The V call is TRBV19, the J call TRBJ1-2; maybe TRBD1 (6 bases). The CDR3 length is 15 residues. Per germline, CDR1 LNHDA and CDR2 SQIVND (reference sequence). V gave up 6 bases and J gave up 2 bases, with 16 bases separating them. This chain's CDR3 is CASRPPGGQNYGYTF. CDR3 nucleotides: TGTGCCAGTAGACCTCCGGGGGGGCAAAACTATGGCTACACCTTC. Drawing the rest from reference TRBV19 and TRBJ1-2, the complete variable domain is DGGITQSPKYLFRKEGQNVTLSCEQNLNHDAMYWYRQDPGQGLRLIYYSQIVNDFQKGDIAEGYSVSREKKESFPLTVTSAQKNPTAFYLCASRPPGGQNYGYTFGSGTRLTVV.

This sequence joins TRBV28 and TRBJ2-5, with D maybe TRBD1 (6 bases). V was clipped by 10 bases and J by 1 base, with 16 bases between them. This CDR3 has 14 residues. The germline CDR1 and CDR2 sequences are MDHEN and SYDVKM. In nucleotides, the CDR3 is TGTGCCACCCACAAAGGGGGTCGCCAAGAGACCCAGTACTTC. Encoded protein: CATHKGGRQETQYF.

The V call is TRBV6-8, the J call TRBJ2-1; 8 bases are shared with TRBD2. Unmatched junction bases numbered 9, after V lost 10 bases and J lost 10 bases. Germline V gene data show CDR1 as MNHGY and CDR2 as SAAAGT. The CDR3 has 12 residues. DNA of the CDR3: TGTGCCATCGGGGACGGGAGGGTGGAGCAGTTCTTC. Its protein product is CAIGDGRVEQFF.

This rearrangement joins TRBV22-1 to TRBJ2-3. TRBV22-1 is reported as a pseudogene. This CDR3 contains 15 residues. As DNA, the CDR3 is TGTGCCACCAGTGATTCTTCCCAATTAGGGGATACGCAGTATTTT. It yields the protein CATSDSSQLGDTQYF.

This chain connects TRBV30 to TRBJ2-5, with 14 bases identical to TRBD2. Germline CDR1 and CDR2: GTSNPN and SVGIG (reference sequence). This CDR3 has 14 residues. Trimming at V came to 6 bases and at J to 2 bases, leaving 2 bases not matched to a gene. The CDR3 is CACRLAGGQETQYF. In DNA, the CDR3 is TGTGCCTGTAGACTAGCGGGAGGGCAAGAGACCCAGTACTTC.

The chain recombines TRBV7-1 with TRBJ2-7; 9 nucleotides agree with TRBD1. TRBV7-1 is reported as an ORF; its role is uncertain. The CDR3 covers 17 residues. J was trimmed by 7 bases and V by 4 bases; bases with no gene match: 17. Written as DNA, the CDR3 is TGTGCCAGCAGCTTGTTTGAGGGACAGGGTTCTCGTCGGGAGCAGTACTTC. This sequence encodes CASSLFEGQGSRREQYF.

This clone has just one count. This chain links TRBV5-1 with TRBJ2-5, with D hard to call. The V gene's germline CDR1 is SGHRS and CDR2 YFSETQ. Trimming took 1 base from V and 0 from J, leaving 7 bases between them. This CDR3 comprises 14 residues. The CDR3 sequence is CASSLSGDQETQYF. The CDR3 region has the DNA TGCGCCAGCAGCTTGAGTGGGGACCAAGAGACCCAGTACTTC. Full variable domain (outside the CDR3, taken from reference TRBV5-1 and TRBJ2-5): KAGVTQTPRYLIKTRGQQVTLSCSPISGHRSVSWYQQTPGQGLQFLFEYFSETQRNKGNFPGRFSGRQFSNSRSEMNVSTLELGDSALYLCASSLSGDQETQYFGPGTRLLVL.

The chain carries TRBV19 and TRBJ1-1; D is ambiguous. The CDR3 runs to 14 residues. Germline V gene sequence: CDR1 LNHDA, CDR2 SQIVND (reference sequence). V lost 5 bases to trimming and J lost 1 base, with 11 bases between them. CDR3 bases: TGTGCCAGTAGTCGAACCCTACCGAACACTGAAGCTTTCTTT. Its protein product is CASSRTLPNTEAFF.

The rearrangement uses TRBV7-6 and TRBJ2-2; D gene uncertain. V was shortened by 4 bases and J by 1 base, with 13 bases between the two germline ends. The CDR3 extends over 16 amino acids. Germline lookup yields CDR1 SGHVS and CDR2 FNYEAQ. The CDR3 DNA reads TGTGCCAGCAGCTCGGCGACGGCCCGGAACACCGGGGAGCTGTTTTTT. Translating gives CASSSATARNTGELFF.

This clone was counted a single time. CDR3 bases: TGTGCCAGCAGTTACCCGGAGCGGGAGGGCACGAATACGCAGTATTTT. Residues: CASSYPEREGTNTQYF. This chain connects TRBV6-8 to TRBJ2-3, with 10 bases identical to TRBD2. The V gene end was trimmed by 2 bases and the J gene end by 7 bases; junction bases not matched to a gene: 9. The CDR3 consists of 16 residues. In germline, CDR1 is MNHGY, CDR2 SAAAGT.

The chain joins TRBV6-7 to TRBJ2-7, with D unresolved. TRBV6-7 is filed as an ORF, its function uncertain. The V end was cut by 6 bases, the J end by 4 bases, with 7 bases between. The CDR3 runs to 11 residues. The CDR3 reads CASRVGYEQYF. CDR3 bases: TGTGCCAGCAGGGTAGGGTACGAGCAGTACTTC.

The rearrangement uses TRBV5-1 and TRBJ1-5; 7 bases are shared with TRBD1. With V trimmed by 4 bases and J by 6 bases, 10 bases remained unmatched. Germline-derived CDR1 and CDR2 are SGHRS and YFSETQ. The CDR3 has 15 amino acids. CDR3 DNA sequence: TGCGCCAGCAGCCTACAAGGGGGCCAAATTCAGCCCCAGCATTTT. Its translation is CASSLQGGQIQPQHF.

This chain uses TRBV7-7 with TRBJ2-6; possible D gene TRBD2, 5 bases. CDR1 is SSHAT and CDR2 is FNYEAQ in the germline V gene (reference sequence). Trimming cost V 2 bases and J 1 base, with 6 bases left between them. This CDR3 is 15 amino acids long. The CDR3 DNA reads TGTGCCAGCAGCTTAACGGGGTCTGGGGCCAACGTCCTGACTTTC. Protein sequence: CASSLTGSGANVLTF.

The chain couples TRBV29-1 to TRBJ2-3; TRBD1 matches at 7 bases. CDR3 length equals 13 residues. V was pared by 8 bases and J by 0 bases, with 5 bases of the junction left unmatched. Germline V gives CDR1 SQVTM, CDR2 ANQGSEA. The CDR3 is CSLHRGSTDTQYF. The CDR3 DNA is TGCAGCTTACACAGGGGTAGCACAGATACGCAGTATTTT.

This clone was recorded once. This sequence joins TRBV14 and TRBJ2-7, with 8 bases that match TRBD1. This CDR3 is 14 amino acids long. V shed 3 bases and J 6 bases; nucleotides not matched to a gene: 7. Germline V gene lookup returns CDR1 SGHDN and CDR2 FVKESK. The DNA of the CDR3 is TGTGCCAGCAGCCACCGGACAGGGACGGGCGAGCAGTACTTC. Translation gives CASSHRTGTGEQYF.